This TCR beta chain was profiled in a study of cytomegalovirus exposure and HLA in healthy donors. Broader study findings: An analysis was carried out at a later point. It showed that HLA-associated TCR beta chains were more clonally expanded than equally common non-associated chains. Across donors, sequencing depth was assumed by presence/absence analyses to be roughly uniform.

PCR employed 60 Vbeta and 13 Jbeta primers. Here immunoSEQ multiplex PCR was the method, and the copy in TCRdb shows in-frame clones only, minus some. Of about 70,000 clones in the sample, 80% to 90% are singletons; the top ten hold 2%. With regard to this clone: Its antigen is currently unknown.

Trimming took 5 bases from V and 1 from J; bases not matched to a gene: 12. The CDR3 is made up of 17 amino acids. Germline CDR1 and CDR2: MGHDK and SYGVNS. This chain uses TRBV25-1 with TRBJ2-3; 7 bases align to TRBD2. The origin of this receptor is a woman in her 30s in good health and CMV-seronegative. The sample taken for sequencing was PBMCs. CDR3 residues: CASSRIAGSTRTDTQYF. The CDR3 nucleotides are TGTGCCAGCAGTAGAATAGCGGGTTCAACGCGCACAGATACGCAGTATTTT.